Described below is a single TCR beta chain sequence and its context. Original handling: Scientists estimated how many nucleated cells there were by amplifying reference gene primers. Using immunoSEQ multiplex PCR, the repertoire was profiled, and TCRdb retains in-frame clones only, with some absent. V, J and clone size are those of that table, while D and trimming were read from the DNA. Here the sample spans 130,000 or so clones, about four fifths being singletons. The CDR3 consists of 14 residues. Trimming cost V 6 bases and J 2 bases, with 14 bases left between them. The germline gives CDR1 MNHEY, CDR2 SVGAGI. The data were obtained in a study of blood T cell repertoires in COVID-19. At the level of the study: Samples of COVID-19 (acute and convalescent) were obtained from the United States, Italy and Spain.

The sequenced sample consisted of peripheral blood. J is TRBJ2-7 and V is TRBV6-5, with a possible D match to TRBD2 (7 bases). This receptor was taken from a man in his sixties with active or convalescent COVID-19. CDR3 sequence (DNA): TGTGCCAGCAGCCGGGGGGCTACGACCTACGAGCAGTACTTC. Translating gives CASSRGATTYEQYF.